This TCR beta chain was captured by sequencing in a study of cytomegalovirus exposure and HLA in healthy donors (dated by TCRdb to 2017 to 2019). Regarding the study in general: An earlier analysis of roughly 630 of the donors reported approximately 270 Gb of sequence data and some 100 million unique TCR beta sequences from 150 million to 200 million T cells. In a later analysis, previously published TCR beta repertoires from 670 or so donors were re-analyzed and high-resolution HLA genotyping was added so that TCR occurrence patterns could be studied. Donor age, sex, ethnicity and CMV serostatus were compiled alongside the repertoire data. Genome-wide SNP genotypes for about three fifths of the roughly 670 donors were used in a later genetic analysis, which treated that subset as a discovery cohort. Of the roughly 390 genotyped donors, about 84% fell in the genetic ancestry cluster associated with self-reported Caucasian donors. To decide whether each TCR beta V gene segment behaved as functional or pseudogenic, an earlier analysis of approximately 600 of the donors relied on high-throughput TCR beta sequencing. The study profiled the T cell repertoires of hundreds of subjects by immunosequencing and related them to cytomegalovirus serostatus. On average, approximately 250,000 unique TCR beta nucleotide sequences were sequenced per donor among a few hundred genotyped donors of the cohort, with 15% to 20% of those sequences being non-productive. Roughly 5 DR-DQ haplotypes were handled as single units for association and clustering, since linkage in the cohort was strong. To predict cytomegalovirus infection status, the study brought together high-throughput TCR immunosequencing, statistical association of individual TCRs with disease status, and machine learning. The later analysis used no new phenotypic data to find candidate immune exposures, relying instead on TCR beta sequences and their occurrence across donors. The study aimed to test whether cataloging public T cell receptors could reveal signatures of past pathogen exposure. HLA typing covered class I and class II loci at four-digit resolution. An early release covering around 630 HLA-typed donors comprised roughly 300 gigabases of sequencing data and tens of millions of unique TCR sequences. Along with the approximately 650-subject first cohort, a separate validation cohort of about 110 different subjects was used. The number of typed donors differed by locus: roughly 620-630 for A, B, C, DRB1 and DQB1; some 540 for DQA1; roughly 600 for DPA1; and about 450 for DPB1. Every repertoire in the discovery cohort had been generated on one and the same sequencing platform. Study-level results and caveats: The sequencing pipeline was judged likely to have produced a cluster of highly shared sequence variants as a technical artifact. According to a later analysis, parvovirus B19, influenza, CMV and Epstein-Barr virus appeared linked to several top co-occurrence clusters. Assigning TCR associations to individual alleles was difficult when HLA alleles, especially DR and DQ, strongly co-occurred. It was suggested by the authors that the approach could potentially be generalized to other disease states and immunological phenotypes. A few of the identified cytomegalovirus-associated TCR beta chains were confirmed in vitro to be specific for cytomegalovirus antigens. HLA typing was unavailable for some donors at each locus, so association tests used only the typed subset. Linkage disequilibrium might explain the correlated functional status among segregating V segments, but an unknown experimental factor could not be excluded. A later genetic analysis reported fewer N-insertions in productive TCRs among donors in an Asian-associated ancestry cluster than the approximately 700-donor mean. A further reported finding was that TCR beta sequences accurately predicted the HLA-A and HLA-B alleles for most subjects in the first cohort. The earlier analysis of 450 to 700 of the donors excluded some 15 rarely observed V segments, including chromosome 9 orphons, because counts were too low. Presence/absence analyses assumed roughly uniform sequencing depth across donors, an assumption that may not hold. V-gene and J-gene trimming of TCR beta chains was associated with a missense DCLRE1C variant in a later genetic analysis, and the association was replicated in an independent cohort. The classifier was reported to diagnose cytomegalovirus status with high specificity and sensitivity in both the original cohort and the validation cohort. Only TCR beta chains were sequenced in this cohort, and the absence of alpha or paired-chain data limited detectable features. According to a later analysis, TCR association rates differed among HLA loci, with DRB1 alleles showing the most associated TCRs and HLA-C alleles showing the fewest. Immune exposure information for the cohort was limited to CMV serostatus. The study listed 150 to 200 TCR beta chains as associated with cytomegalovirus. Across donors, most TCR sequences were observed very rarely, whereas some public TCRs were present in many individuals. Specific HLA alleles were associated with 18,000 or so TCR beta sequences at a false discovery rate of 0.05 in a later analysis. According to a later analysis, most CMV-associated TCR beta chains appeared to be HLA-restricted, and the HLA associations seemed to be driven largely by CMV exposure. In a later analysis, HLA-associated TCR beta chains showed more clonal expansion and lower generation probabilities than non-associated chains that were equally common. Broadly in line with IMGT annotations, most TCR beta V segments showed up in productive rearrangements about 90% or about 30% of the time in an earlier analysis of around 600 of the donors.

On this clone: No cognate antigen has been identified for it. No base-level quality is on record; no much larger clone is a single base apart.

In total, 666 healthy bone marrow donors made up the cohort. At the time of sampling, every cohort member was nominally healthy, though immune exposures that went unrecorded were likely present. The donor tested CMV seropositive and was one of the 289 seropositive cohort members. Every donor gave a peripheral blood sample, and the peripheral blood mononuclear cells from that sample were used for TCR beta sequencing. The Qiagen DNeasy Blood Extraction Kit was used to extract genomic DNA from the blood cell samples. Libraries came from the immunoSEQ multiplex PCR assay. The multiplex PCR relied on a mix of 60 forward primers for TCR Vbeta segments and 13 reverse primers for TCR Jbeta segments. A multiplex PCR assay on genomic DNA amplified the CDR3 region of rearranged TCR beta genes. On the Illumina HiSeq System, the amplified TCR beta libraries were sequenced as 87-base-pair reads. In the original analysis: In a later analysis, tens of millions of unique TCR beta chains were counted across the roughly 610 repertoires, and roughly 11 million of these chains were shared by at least two donors. A nearest-neighbor algorithm error-corrected the raw reads and collapsed the reads into unique sequences, merging closely related sequences to remove PCR and sequencing errors. CDR3 sequences were aligned to IMGT reference sequences to assign V, D and J gene segments. Each retained sequence needed at least a six-nucleotide match to both a V gene segment and a J gene segment. A rearrangement counted as productive if the CDR3 had no stop codons and remained in frame with V and J, and every other rearrangement counted as non-productive. Following IMGT convention, CDR3 was defined as the stretch from the second conserved V-encoded cysteine to the conserved J-encoded phenylalanine. The earlier analysis of about 620 of the donors excluded sequences that lacked an unambiguous match to a single V gene segment. In an earlier analysis of 587 of the donors, a V segment was called functional when productive rearrangements were above 56.7%, and segregating when the standard deviation between donors exceeded 5%. A statistical classification framework was developed to diagnose cytomegalovirus status using the catalog of TCR beta chain sequences. In a later analysis, TCR nucleotide sequences were compared against IMGT/GENE-DB human TR gene sequences so that V and J genes could be assigned. In a later analysis, CDR3 sequences and most-parsimonious VDJ recombination scenarios were assigned using the TCRdist pipeline. A later analysis defined each TCR beta chain by its CDR3 amino acid sequence plus V-gene family, and excluded reads lacking a unique V-gene family. A later analysis removed several hundred highly shared, low-generation-probability nucleotide sequences to deal with suspected cross-contamination and a sequencing artifact. A later analysis calculated a clonal expansion index for each public chain from normalized within-repertoire ranks of inferred template counts. A later analysis computed generation probabilities with a VDJ recombination model fitted to out-of-frame rearrangements, and checked the results against IGoR. Hypergeometric tests were used in a later analysis to score TCR-TCR, TCR-HLA and TCR-CMV co-occurrence, with a repertoire-size bias correction applied to the TCR pairs. False discovery rates were estimated in a later analysis by permuting HLA or CMV assignments 20 times. In a later analysis, co-occurring TCRs were grouped using DBSCAN, and TCRdist sequence similarity was added for clustering within HLA-allele-positive subsets. Co-occurrence clustering excluded repertoires with fewer than 30,000 or more than 120,000 public chains, plus five with anomalous nucleotide sharing. This is the immuneACCESS table as TCRdb keeps it, with only in-frame sequences that have V and J called. A part of the clones is gone; compared with another copy, unresolved V genes explain less than half, and the rest is unexplained. That table gives V, J and clone size, and the DNA gave D and trimming. This sample has 120,000 or so clones in its table, and 65% to 80% of those were observed once. Roughly 6% of the sample is taken by the ten largest.

The material sequenced was PBMCs. The receptor's source is a man between 18 and 29 years old in good health and CMV-seropositive.

The CDR3 region has the sequence CASSLALQGSYGYTF. The DNA reads TGCGCCAGCAGCTTGGCTCTACAGGGATCCTATGGCTACACCTTC. The rearranged segments are TRBV5-1 and TRBJ1-2; tentative D gene TRBD1, with 6 bases matching. V loses 0 bases, J loses 4 bases, and the germline ends lie 13 bases apart. The CDR3 numbers 15 residues from cysteine through phenylalanine. CDR3 DNA only is kept here, 45 bases in frame from base 1. Looking up the germline V gene yields CDR1 SGHRS and CDR2 YFSETQ.